This paragraph covers one T cell receptor (beta chain) sequence. What it recognizes is unknown. These data belong to a study of chemoradiotherapy in HPV16-positive cancers. Study as a whole: Two HPV16-positive patients' cells yielded candidate HPV-specific clones and common motifs. Points from the study as a whole: Candidate HPV-specific clones and E7-related TCR motifs grew in tumor during treatment.

Data came from immunoSEQ multiplex PCR; TCRdb stores just in-frame clones and leaves some out. The repertoire consists of roughly 6,500 clones, with approximately 80% occurring once and the leading ten covering approximately 6%. The germline CDR1 and CDR2 sequences are SQVTM and ANQGSEA. The CDR3 length is 18 residues. V shed 0 bases and J 0 bases; nucleotides not matched to a gene: 11. Repeated repertoire sampling spanned the course of chemoradiotherapy. V is TRBV29-1 and J is TRBJ1-1; 9 nucleotides line up with TRBD1. This clonotype was obtained from a human donor with HPV-associated anogenital cancer. This specimen consisted of tumor tissue, obtained from a patient who underwent chemoradiotherapy. CDR3 amino acids: CSVEDPGQGRRLNTEAFF. Here the CDR3 DNA reads TGCAGCGTTGAAGACCCCGGACAGGGGAGACGTTTGAACACTGAAGCTTTCTTT.